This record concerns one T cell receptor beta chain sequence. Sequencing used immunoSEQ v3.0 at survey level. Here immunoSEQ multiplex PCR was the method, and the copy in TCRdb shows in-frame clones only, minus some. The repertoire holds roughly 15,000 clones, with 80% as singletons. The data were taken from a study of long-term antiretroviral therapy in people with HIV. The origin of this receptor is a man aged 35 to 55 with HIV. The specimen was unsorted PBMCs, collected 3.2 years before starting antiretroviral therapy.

CDR3 nucleotide sequence: TGCGCCAGCAGCATGGGGGGTAATGGGGCCAACGTCCTGACTTTC. It translates to CASSMGGNGANVLTF. The rearrangement links TRBV5-1 to TRBJ2-6; possibly TRBD2 for D (6 bases). Trimming removed 4 bases at V and 3 bases at J, with 11 bases between. From germline, CDR1 is SGHRS and CDR2 YFSETQ. The CDR3 runs to 15 residues.